This T cell receptor (beta chain) was captured by sequencing in a study of T cell repertoires in cytomegalovirus infection. About the research overall: A matching HLA type, together with CMV infection, was signaled by public TCR beta signatures.

TCRdb reprocessed the reads via MiXCR and lists one record per CDR3 protein. This table holds fewer than 850,000 distinct CDR3 sequences, under 35% found once. The CDR3 extends over 14 amino acids. Trimming shortened V by 4 bases and J by 6 bases, and 14 bases separated the two germline ends. The germline CDR1 and CDR2 sequences are SGHDT and YYEEEE. In regard to this clonotype: What it binds is not known.

The sequences come from cultured CD8+ T cells from PBMCs, collected from culture after CMV antigen stimulation. The chain employs TRBV5-6 and TRBJ1-5, with D unclear. This clonotype was sampled from a human donor in good health (CMV status not recorded). Some clones in this sample may be carry-over from other donors' samples. CDR3 region: CASSPDGGGQPQHF. In nucleotides, the CDR3 is TGTGCCAGCAGCCCCGATGGAGGAGGTCAGCCCCAGCATTTT.